Listed here are 25 T cell receptor beta chains from one sample, sequenced in a study of shared clonotypes between healthy human individuals. Only in-frame clones appear in the TCRdb table, and some are missing; sequencing was by immunoSEQ multiplex PCR. The sample consists of millions of clones, roughly 94% of them appearing once. Sequenced sample: naive CD4+ T cells sorted from blood. Subset given: CD45RA+ positively selected. Every receptor here comes from a man aged 18-30 years in good health.

V usage is TRBV5-1 and J usage is TRBJ2-1; the D gene is possibly TRBD2 (5 bases). This CDR3 has 13 amino acids. Trimming shortened V by 2 bases and J by 6 bases, and 9 bases separated the two germline ends. Per germline, CDR1 SGHRS and CDR2 YFSETQ. The CDR3 loop reads CASSLREGNEQFF. CDR3 nucleotide sequence: TGCGCCAGCAGCTTACGAGAGGGCAATGAGCAGTTCTTC.

This clone was counted once. The gene calls are TRBV5-1 and TRBJ2-3, with a weak D call TRBD2 (5 bases). The CDR3 is 15 residues long. V dropped 2 bases and J dropped 6 bases, with 16 bases sitting between them. Germline V lookup: CDR1 SGHRS, CDR2 YFSETQ. The CDR3 region has the DNA TGCGCCAGCAGCTTCTCGGGGATCGGGGTGGATACGCAGTATTTT. It translates to CASSFSGIGVDTQYF.

The J gene is TRBJ2-2, the V gene TRBV4-3; 7 positions agree with TRBD1. The CDR3 runs to 17 residues. Germline loops: CDR1 LGHNA, CDR2 YSLEER. V shed 4 bases, J shed 7 bases, and the junction held 15 bases outside the gene matches. CDR3 loop: CASSLDRADRGNGELFF. CDR3 coding DNA: TGCGCCAGCAGCCTTGACAGGGCCGATAGGGGCAACGGGGAGCTGTTTTTT.

This chain joins TRBV7-8 and TRBJ1-5; D call uncertain. The germline V gene has CDR1 SGHVS and CDR2 FQNEAQ. V was shortened by 5 bases and J by 0 bases, with 5 bases between the two germline ends. The CDR3 is 13 amino acids. The CDR3 sequence is CASSTISNQPQHF. Written as DNA, the CDR3 is TGTGCCAGCAGCACGATTAGCAATCAGCCCCAGCATTTT.

This clone has a single count. This chain links TRBV5-4 with TRBJ2-5; no definite D call. Trimming took 4 bases from V and 4 from J, leaving 11 bases between them. The CDR3 consists of 13 residues. CDR1 and CDR2 (germline): SGHNT, YYREEE (reference sequence). The CDR3 DNA sequence: TGTGCCAGCAGCACGGACGTGGTAGAGACCCAGTACTTC. Protein sequence: CASSTDVVETQYF.

V is TRBV29-1 and J is TRBJ1-3, with D perhaps TRBD1 (6 bases). Germline CDR1 reads SQVTM; CDR2 reads ANQGSEA. Trimming shortened V by 4 bases and J by 0 bases, and 16 bases separated the two germline ends. The CDR3 spans 16 residues. This chain's CDR3 is CSVGGQGSPSGNTIYF. DNA of the CDR3: TGCAGCGTTGGGGGGCAGGGGTCCCCCTCTGGAAACACCATATATTTT.

This sequence joins TRBV29-1 and TRBJ2-1; 9 nucleotides agree with TRBD2. With V trimmed by 6 bases and J by 4 bases, 4 bases remained unmatched. CDR1 is SQVTM and CDR2 is ANQGSEA in the germline V gene. CDR3 length: 13 amino acids. In DNA form, the CDR3 reads TGCAGCGTAGGACTAGCGCCTTACAATGAGCAGTTCTTC. It encodes CSVGLAPYNEQFF.

This clone was recorded once. This rearrangement joins TRBV6-5 to TRBJ2-7; unclear D gene. The V gene lost 2 bases and the J gene lost 0 bases, with 8 bases spanning the gap. Germline V gene lookup returns CDR1 MNHEY and CDR2 SVGAGI. The CDR3 is 14 amino acids. This chain's CDR3 is CASSYRVSSYEQYF. Written as DNA, the CDR3 is TGTGCCAGCAGTTACAGGGTTAGCTCCTACGAGCAGTACTTC.

The rearrangement links TRBV19 to TRBJ2-7, with TRBD1 as a possible D gene (5 bases). V dropped 5 bases and J dropped 2 bases, with 13 bases sitting between them. CDR3 length: 14 residues. CDR1 and CDR2 (germline): LNHDA, SQIVND (reference sequence). This chain's CDR3 is CASSFTGTTYEQYF. CDR3 DNA: TGTGCCAGTAGTTTCACAGGAACTACCTACGAGCAGTACTTC.

Concerning this clone: Germline and junction disagree at one end, which may indicate a read error. The chain employs TRBV30 and TRBJ2-5; D is possibly TRBD1 or TRBD2 (5 bases each). The CDR3 totals 10 residues. CDR1 GTSNPN and CDR2 SVGIG come from the germline V gene (reference sequence). The CDR3 region has the DNA TGTGCCTGGAGTGCCCGGGACCTCAACTTC. Translated: CAWSARDLNF.

This rearrangement joins TRBV5-4 to TRBJ2-7, with a weak D call TRBD1 (6 bases). V was shortened by 4 bases and J by 1 base, with 9 bases between the two germline ends. This CDR3 is built from 13 residues. CDR1 and CDR2 from the germline V gene are SGHNT and YYREEE (reference sequence). CDR3 protein: CASSGQNSYEQYF. The CDR3 DNA reads TGTGCCAGCAGCGGACAGAATTCCTACGAGCAGTACTTC.

The gene calls are TRBV6-5 and TRBJ1-5; D might be TRBD1 (6 bases). This CDR3 contains 12 residues. The V end was cut by 4 bases, the J end by 14 bases, with 15 bases between. The germline V gene encodes CDR1 MNHEY and CDR2 SVGAGI. CDR3 protein: CASSSKQGLEHF. The CDR3 coding sequence is TGTGCCAGCAGTTCGAAACAGGGACTTGAGCATTTT.

The rearrangement links TRBV7-9 to TRBJ1-1, with D hard to call. The CDR3 loop spans 13 amino acids. Trimming pared 4 bases from V and 11 bases from J, leaving 17 bases between. The germline CDR1 and CDR2 sequences are SEHNR and FQNEAQ (reference sequence). The CDR3 reads CASSSPTFGRAFF. The CDR3 DNA sequence: TGTGCCAGCAGCTCGCCGACATTCGGAAGGGCTTTCTTT.

This clone was recorded only once. The chain employs TRBV19 and TRBJ1-2; 9 bases are a match to TRBD1. Germline loops: CDR1 LNHDA, CDR2 SQIVND (reference sequence). V lost 7 bases to trimming and J lost 2 bases; unmatched junction nucleotides: 8. The CDR3 loop spans 15 amino acids. The CDR3 region is CASTADDRGNYGYTF. CDR3 DNA sequence: TGTGCCAGTACCGCGGACGACAGGGGGAACTATGGCTACACCTTC.

The chain joins TRBV5-8 to TRBJ2-2; 7 bases are shared with TRBD2. The V gene end was trimmed by 10 bases and the J gene end by 7 bases; junction bases not matched to a gene: 10. The germline V gene encodes CDR1 SGHTS and CDR2 YDEGEE. The CDR3 spans 13 residues. Here the CDR3 DNA reads TGTGCCTCCAAGCTGCGGGGGAACGGGGAGCTGTTTTTT. It specifies CASKLRGNGELFF.

This clone was counted a single time. The chain couples TRBV7-2 to TRBJ1-5; TRBD1 aligns across 9 bases. Losses at the gene ends were 5 bases for V and 7 bases for J; bases not matched to a gene: 9. CDR3 length: 15 residues. Germline V CDR1 and CDR2: SGHTA, FQGNSA. The CDR3: CASSLITGGRQPQHF. DNA of the CDR3: TGTGCCAGCAGCCTCATTACAGGGGGCAGGCAGCCCCAGCATTTT.

This chain uses TRBV19 with TRBJ1-6; D gene ambiguous. This CDR3 spans 16 amino acids. Per germline, CDR1 LNHDA and CDR2 SQIVND (reference sequence). Trimming took 5 bases from V and 0 from J, leaving 11 bases between them. The CDR3 DNA reads TGTGCCAGTAGTGGACCTCCGAACTCCTATAATTCACCCCTCCACTTT. It is translated as CASSGPPNSYNSPLHF.

This clone was recorded only once. V usage is TRBV4-2 and J usage is TRBJ2-5; 8 bases are a match to TRBD2. The V gene end was trimmed by 1 base and the J gene end by 5 bases; junction bases not matched to a gene: 9. The V gene's germline CDR1 is LGHNA and CDR2 YNFKEQ. This CDR3 spans 16 amino acids. CDR3 in DNA: TGTGCCAGCAGCCAAGCCTTCGGACTAGCAGGCGAGACCCAGTACTTC. Translated: CASSQAFGLAGETQYF.

In its sample, this clone was seen once. This chain joins TRBV7-2 and TRBJ1-4; D gene ambiguous. Deletions cut 5 bases from V and 3 bases from J, with 19 bases between. CDR1 is SGHTA, CDR2 FQGNSA, per germline. This CDR3 has 17 amino acids. CDR3 coding DNA: TGTGCCAGCAGCCCCGCCGGGCGGATGCTATCTAATGAAAAACTGTTTTTT. Protein: CASSPAGRMLSNEKLFF.

Points on this clone: An end of the junction does not agree with germline; a read error may underlie this. CDR3 DNA sequence: TGTGCTAGCAGCTCTCATTCGTCGATGAACACCGGGGAGCTGTTTTTT. Residues: CASSSHSSMNTGELFF. The chain combines TRBV7-7 with TRBJ2-2; the D is unclear. CDR3 length equals 16 residues. Germline loops: CDR1 SSHAT, CDR2 FNYEAQ (reference sequence).

Worth noting for this clone: Other nucleotide sequences in the sample specify the same CDR3. This chain joins TRBV6-1 and TRBJ2-3, with D hard to call. The germline CDR1 and CDR2 sequences are MNHNS and SASEGT. The CDR3 has 12 residues. Trimming took 3 bases from V and 5 from J, leaving 6 bases between them. The CDR3 DNA sequence: TGTGCCAGCAGTGAGGTGCTAGATACGCAGTATTTT. It encodes CASSEVLDTQYF.

The chain combines TRBV11-3 with TRBJ2-7, with D unclear. Germline V CDR1 and CDR2: SGHNT, YENEEA. The length of the CDR3 is 14 residues. V lost 2 bases and J 6 bases, leaving 14 bases between the germline ends. Written as DNA, the CDR3 is TGTGCCAGCAGCTTATATTACTGGTTGTGCGAGCAGTACTTC. Translating gives CASSLYYWLCEQYF.

The chain uses TRBV7-9 and TRBJ1-4; 7 bases line up with TRBD1. Germline CDR1 SEHNR, CDR2 FQNEAQ (reference sequence). After removal of 2 bases from V and 8 bases from J, the junction contained 8 bases not matched to a gene. The CDR3 contains 15 residues. CDR3 bases: TGTGCCAGCAGCTTAAGTACAGGGGAGGGAGAAAAACTGTTTTTT. This sequence encodes CASSLSTGEGEKLFF.

The CDR3 reads CASIFSPTPGNTIYF. The CDR3, as DNA: TGTGCCAGCATTTTCAGTCCTACTCCGGGAAACACCATATATTTT. The chain uses TRBV6-1 and TRBJ1-3; no reliable D call. V was pared by 7 bases and J by 4 bases, with 17 bases between. CDR1 and CDR2 (germline): MNHNS, SASEGT. This CDR3 comprises 15 residues.

The V call is TRBV11-1, the J call TRBJ2-5; D uncertain. The germline gives CDR1 SGHAT, CDR2 FQDESV (reference sequence). This CDR3 is 11 amino acids long. V shed 2 bases and J shed 5 bases, with 3 bases lying between them. CDR3 sequence reads: CASSLMETQYF. In DNA, the CDR3 is TGTGCCAGCAGCTTAATGGAGACCCAGTACTTC.